Below, one TCR beta chain is given with its context. This sample is drawn from a study of control samples from healthy donors and cancer patients. Some clones are missing from TCRdb's copy, which holds only in-frame ones; the method was immunoSEQ multiplex PCR. The sample contains 80,000 or so clones, around 92% of which appear only once. The TCR was taken from a woman between 55 and 75 years old in good health. The sequencing input was blood.

In DNA form, the CDR3 reads TGCGCCAGCAGCTACTCGCGACAGGGGTTAATGACCGGGGAGCTGTTTTTT. Translating gives CASSYSRQGLMTGELFF. V gene TRBV5-1 combines with J gene TRBJ2-2, with 8 bases that match TRBD1. The V segment lost 3 bases and the J segment 5 bases; nucleotides outside the gene matches: 12. This CDR3 is built from 17 residues. Germline assignment: CDR1 SGHRS and CDR2 YFSETQ. Drawing the rest from reference TRBV5-1 and TRBJ2-2, the complete variable domain is KAGVTQTPRYLIKTRGQQVTLSCSPISGHRSVSWYQQTPGQGLQFLFEYFSETQRNKGNFPGRFSGRQFSNSRSEMNVSTLELGDSALYLCASSYSRQGLMTGELFFGEGSRLTVL.